The 22 T cell receptor beta chains given below trace back to one sample, sequenced in a study of technical replicates of blood from several donors. Sequencing used immunoSEQ multiplex PCR; TCRdb keeps in-frame clones, though not all of them. The repertoire holds approximately 100,000 clones, with roughly 95% as singletons. Sequenced: T cells isolated from PBMCs. The receptors were sampled from a human donor in good health.

The chain combines TRBV29-1 with TRBJ1-2; unclear D gene. The CDR3 has 13 residues. Trimming stripped 4 bases from V and 1 base from J, with 10 bases between. Germline CDR1 is SQVTM and CDR2 is ANQGSEA. CDR3 sequence (DNA): TGCAGCGTTGTATGGCATAATAACTATGGCTACACCTTC. Translation gives CSVVWHNNYGYTF.

The J gene is TRBJ1-1, the V gene TRBV7-3; no reliable D call. V was cut by 4 bases and J by 3 bases, with 9 bases left in between. This CDR3 has 13 amino acids. Germline assignment: CDR1 SGHTA and CDR2 FQGTGA. The CDR3 DNA sequence: TGTGCCAGCAGCTCGTCGAGGGACACTGAAGCTTTCTTT. This sequence encodes CASSSSRDTEAFF.

The rearrangement uses TRBV27 and TRBJ1-6; 10 bases are shared with TRBD1. The germline V gene encodes CDR1 MNHEY and CDR2 SMNVEV (reference sequence). The CDR3 runs 13 residues. Trimming at V came to 8 bases and at J to 13 bases, leaving 8 bases not matched to a gene. CDR3 DNA sequence: TGTGCCAGCCAGAGGGACAGGGGCCTCCCCCTCCACTTT. This gives the protein CASQRDRGLPLHF.

The chain uses TRBV7-9 and TRBJ2-1, with 12 bases matching TRBD2. The trim removed 5 bases at V and 4 bases at J, leaving 6 bases unmatched. The CDR3 totals 16 residues. In germline, CDR1 is SEHNR, CDR2 FQNEAQ (reference sequence). This CDR3 reads CASSHGTSGLYNEQFF. The CDR3 DNA is TGTGCCAGCAGCCATGGGACTAGCGGGTTATACAATGAGCAGTTCTTC.

The chain recombines TRBV27 with TRBJ2-1; possible D gene TRBD2, 7 bases. V was cut by 9 bases and J by 8 bases, with 26 bases left in between. From germline, CDR1 is MNHEY and CDR2 SMNVEV (reference sequence). The CDR3 has 16 amino acids. CDR3 loop: CASRGAYRASSDEQFF. CDR3 bases: TGTGCCAGTCGGGGGGCGTACAGGGCCTCGTCGGATGAGCAGTTCTTC.

The V gene is TRBV4-1, the J gene TRBJ2-5, with 10 bases aligning to TRBD2. The length of the CDR3 is 16 residues. V trimming: 2 bases; J trimming: 2 bases; junction bases outside the gene matches: 5. Germline CDR1 reads MGHRA; CDR2 reads YSYEKL. The CDR3 here is CASSQPGLAVQETQYF. In DNA, the CDR3 is TGCGCCAGCAGCCAACCCGGACTAGCGGTACAAGAGACCCAGTACTTC.

Details on this clone: Being one base from a much bigger clone, this may be a read error. The chain carries TRBV19 and TRBJ2-2; D is unclear. CDR1 and CDR2 (germline): LNHDA, SQIVND (reference sequence). This CDR3 is 11 amino acids long. The V end lost 8 bases, the J end lost 1 base, and 2 bases lay between the germline ends. The CDR3 sequence: CASQNTGELFF. The CDR3 DNA reads as TGTGCCAGTCAGAACACCGGGGAGCTGTTTTTT.

The chain is built from TRBV10-3 and TRBJ1-4; 7 nucleotides agree with TRBD1. CDR3 length equals 14 residues. CDR1 and CDR2 from the germline V gene are ENHRY and SYGVKD. The J segment lost 1 base and the V segment lost 8 bases, leaving 4 bases of the junction unmatched. CDR3 protein: CAIGQAGTNEKLFF. CDR3 nucleotide sequence: TGTGCCATCGGACAGGCTGGAACTAATGAAAAACTGTTTTTT.

The gene calls are TRBV11-3 and TRBJ2-3; no clear D gene. V lost 5 bases to trimming and J lost 0 bases, with 6 bases between them. The CDR3 has 13 residues. Germline CDR1 and CDR2: SGHNT and YENEEA. CDR3 residues: CASSPPSTDTQYF. As DNA, the CDR3 is TGTGCCAGCAGCCCTCCTAGCACAGATACGCAGTATTTT. The full variable domain, in which reference TRBV11-3 and TRBJ2-3 provide the parts outside the CDR3, is EAGVVQSPRYKIIEKKQPVAFWCNPISGHNTLYWYLQNLGQGPELLIRYENEEAVDDSQLPKDRFSAERLKGVDSTLKIQPAELGDSAVYLCASSPPSTDTQYFGPGTRLTVL.

The chain uses TRBV9 and TRBJ2-1; 8 nucleotides match TRBD2. The V and J ends lost 6 bases and 0 bases, in that order; junction bases with no gene match: 11. The CDR3 covers 17 residues. Per germline, CDR1 SGDLS and CDR2 YYNGEE. The CDR3: CASTVGGGWSSYNEQFF. CDR3 bases: TGTGCCAGCACCGTGGGCGGGGGGTGGAGCTCCTACAATGAGCAGTTCTTC.

This sequence joins TRBV4-2 and TRBJ2-5; TRBD1 aligns across 8 bases. V shed 0 bases and J 1 base; nucleotides not matched to a gene: 7. The CDR3 consists of 17 residues. In germline, CDR1 is LGHNA, CDR2 YNFKEQ. This CDR3 is CASSQDLETGAQETQYF. CDR3 coding DNA: TGTGCCAGCAGCCAAGATCTTGAGACAGGGGCCCAAGAGACCCAGTACTTC.

The CDR3: CASGLARPGPLLPYF. In nucleotides, the CDR3 is TGTGCTAGTGGTTTGGCCCGGCCAGGCCCCTTATTACCGTACTTC. The chain combines TRBV12-5 with TRBJ2-7; the D is unclear. The V end was cut by 1 base, the J end by 12 bases, with 22 bases between. The CDR3 runs 15 residues. The germline gives CDR1 LGHNT, CDR2 FRNRAP.

The J gene is TRBJ2-3, the V gene TRBV2; TRBD2 agrees at 7 bases. Germline CDR1 SNHLY, CDR2 FYNNEI. The CDR3 covers 18 residues. V lost 0 bases, J lost 6 bases, and 15 bases stayed unmatched. CDR3 bases: TGTGCCAGCAGTGAAGCGCTTCCTCTACAGCGGGGTGGGGATACGCAGTATTTT. As protein: CASSEALPLQRGGDTQYF.

The chain links TRBV10-1 to TRBJ2-3; D call uncertain. Germline V gene sequence: CDR1 WNHNN, CDR2 SYGVQD (reference sequence). The V end lost 7 bases, the J end lost 2 bases, and 7 bases lay between the germline ends. The CDR3 runs to 12 residues. Here the CDR3 DNA reads TGCGCCAGCACTCGGTACACAGATACGCAGTATTTT. Residues: CASTRYTDTQYF.

The V and J genes are TRBV27 and TRBJ1-5; the D is unclear. Trimming removed 2 bases at V and 0 bases at J, with 14 bases between. CDR3 length: 17 amino acids. Germline CDR1 is MNHEY and CDR2 is SMNVEV (reference sequence). The DNA of the CDR3 is TGTGCCAGCAGTTTAAATTCCGGGTCGTATAGCAATCAGCCCCAGCATTTT. Amino acids: CASSLNSGSYSNQPQHF.

The genes are TRBV6-5 and TRBJ1-1, with 7 bases matching TRBD1. The CDR3 covers 14 residues. From germline, CDR1 is MNHEY and CDR2 SVGAGI. The V segment lost 6 bases and the J segment 3 bases; nucleotides outside the gene matches: 7. CDR3 residues: CASRPTGVYTEAFF. The CDR3 DNA sequence: TGTGCCAGCAGACCTACAGGGGTTTACACTGAAGCTTTCTTT.

The chain employs TRBV4-1 and TRBJ2-5; a weak D match, TRBD1 (6 bases). Germline-derived CDR1 and CDR2 are MGHRA and YSYEKL. Trimming took 0 bases from V and 4 from J, leaving 15 bases between them. CDR3 length: 16 residues. The CDR3 loop reads CASSQDGNRAGETQYF. CDR3 bases: TGCGCCAGCAGCCAAGATGGCAACAGGGCGGGAGAGACCCAGTACTTC.

This rearrangement joins TRBV5-1 to TRBJ2-7; 14 bases line up with TRBD2. V trimming: 6 bases; J trimming: 5 bases; junction bases outside the gene matches: 13. The CDR3 is 17 residues long. Per the germline V gene, CDR1 is SGHRS and CDR2 is YFSETQ. DNA of the CDR3: TGCGCCAGCACTGTGACTAGCGGGAGGGCCATTTTCCACGAGCAGTACTTC. It specifies CASTVTSGRAIFHEQYF.

V usage is TRBV7-9 and J usage is TRBJ2-7, with D perhaps matching TRBD2 (5 bases). V was cut by 6 bases and J by 3 bases, with 9 bases left in between. The CDR3 is 12 amino acids. CDR1 is SEHNR, CDR2 FQNEAQ, per germline (reference sequence). CDR3 nucleotides: TGTGCCAGCAGTGGGAGACTCTACGAGCAGTACTTC. Its translation is CASSGRLYEQYF.

This sequence joins TRBV7-9 and TRBJ2-7, with 9 nucleotides matching TRBD2. Per the germline V gene, CDR1 is SEHNR and CDR2 is FQNEAQ (reference sequence). J was trimmed by 0 bases and V by 0 bases; bases with no gene match: 0. This CDR3 has 15 amino acids. DNA of the CDR3: TGTGCCAGCAGCTTAGCGCGGGAGGGCTCCTACGAGCAGTACTTC. Its translation is CASSLAREGSYEQYF.

This chain joins TRBV5-1 and TRBJ2-5; the D gene is possibly TRBD2 (5 bases). CDR3 length: 15 residues. Germline CDR1 SGHRS, CDR2 YFSETQ. Between the trimmed V and J ends, which lost 0 bases and 4 bases, there was a span of 13 bases. CDR3 in amino acids: CASSLVGRGGETQYF. The CDR3 DNA reads as TGCGCCAGCAGCTTGGTTGGCCGCGGAGGAGAGACCCAGTACTTC.

The CDR3 DNA reads as TGCGCCAGCAGCCATGTAGCGGATAACTATGGCTACACCTTC. This translates into CASSHVADNYGYTF. The chain carries TRBV4-1 and TRBJ1-2; D remains unclear. Per the germline V gene, CDR1 is MGHRA and CDR2 is YSYEKL. This CDR3 region has 14 residues. V was clipped by 3 bases and J by 1 base, with 9 bases between them.